A selection of T cell receptor beta chains follows, all from one sample in a study of OX40 agonist ivuxolimab in advanced cancers. Measured with immunoSEQ multiplex PCR; TCRdb has only the in-frame clones, and not every one. The sample yields more than 50,000 clones, 79% seen once. The sample was CD4+ or CD8+ T cells sorted from blood, taken in a trial of the OX40 agonist ivuxolimab. These receptors came from an adult with an advanced solid tumor such as melanoma, head and neck, liver or kidney cancer. CDR3s include the opening cysteine and the closing phenylalanine or tryptophan. The order of the fields is J gene, clone size, D gene, V gene, CDR3 protein, CDR3 DNA. The D gene is left open where the match is weak. For some rows the clone size is stated as once, few or many, or as a class when expanded; others skip it.

j_gene: TRBJ1-2; abundance: -; d_gene: -; v_gene: TRBV6-1; CDR3aa: CASTRDLNYGYTF; CDR3nt: TGTGCCAGCACTAGGGACCTTAACTATGGCTACACCTTC
j_gene: TRBJ2-7; abundance: -; d_gene: TRBD2; v_gene: TRBV11-3; CDR3aa: CATTPSGTSHSEQYF; CDR3nt: TGTGCCACCACCCCGTCTGGGACTAGCCACAGCGAGCAGTACTTC
j_gene: TRBJ1-6; abundance: -; d_gene: -; v_gene: TRBV13; CDR3aa: CASSSREGPAFFPALHF; CDR3nt: TGTGCCAGCAGCTCGAGGGAGGGCCCCGCGTTTTTTCCGGCCCTCCACTTT
j_gene: TRBJ1-2; abundance: -; d_gene: -; v_gene: TRBV5-1; CDR3aa: CASSHPDYYGYTF; CDR3nt: TGCGCCAGCAGCCATCCGGATTACTATGGCTACACCTTC
j_gene: TRBJ2-1; abundance: -; d_gene: -; v_gene: TRBV9; CDR3aa: CASSRVLNEQFF; CDR3nt: TGTGCCAGCAGCCGGGTATTAAATGAGCAGTTCTTC
j_gene: TRBJ1-2; abundance: -; d_gene: -; v_gene: TRBV28; CDR3aa: CASSFSRDSYYGYTF; CDR3nt: TGTGCCAGCAGTTTCTCCCGGGACTCATACTATGGCTACACCTTC
j_gene: TRBJ2-5; abundance: -; d_gene: -; v_gene: TRBV11-3; CDR3aa: CASSTPQGGQETQYF; CDR3nt: TGTGCCAGCAGCACCCCTCAGGGGGGGCAAGAGACCCAGTACTTC
j_gene: TRBJ1-1; abundance: -; d_gene: -; v_gene: TRBV5-1; CDR3aa: CASSLTPGNTEAFF; CDR3nt: TGCGCCAGCAGCTTGACTCCGGGAAACACTGAAGCTTTCTTT
j_gene: TRBJ2-4; abundance: -; d_gene: -; v_gene: TRBV14; CDR3aa: CASSQDSPGGRAKNIQYF; CDR3nt: TGTGCCAGCAGCCAAGACTCCCCTGGGGGAAGAGCCAAAAACATTCAGTACTTC
j_gene: TRBJ2-3; abundance: -; d_gene: -; v_gene: TRBV9; CDR3aa: CASSVATSTDTQYF; CDR3nt: TGTGCCAGCAGCGTCGCGACGAGCACAGATACGCAGTATTTT
j_gene: TRBJ2-1; abundance: -; d_gene: -; v_gene: TRBV9; CDR3aa: CASSALHNEQFF; CDR3nt: TGTGCCAGCAGCGCCCTTCACAATGAGCAGTTCTTC
j_gene: TRBJ1-5; abundance: few; d_gene: -; v_gene: TRBV27; CDR3aa: CASSFRSSLPQHF; CDR3nt: TGTGCCAGCAGTTTTCGTAGCAGTCTGCCCCAGCATTTT
j_gene: TRBJ2-7; abundance: -; d_gene: TRBD2; v_gene: TRBV7-9; CDR3aa: CASSLAGLAGWYEQYF; CDR3nt: TGTGCCAGCAGCTTAGCTGGTCTAGCGGGGTGGTACGAGCAGTACTTC